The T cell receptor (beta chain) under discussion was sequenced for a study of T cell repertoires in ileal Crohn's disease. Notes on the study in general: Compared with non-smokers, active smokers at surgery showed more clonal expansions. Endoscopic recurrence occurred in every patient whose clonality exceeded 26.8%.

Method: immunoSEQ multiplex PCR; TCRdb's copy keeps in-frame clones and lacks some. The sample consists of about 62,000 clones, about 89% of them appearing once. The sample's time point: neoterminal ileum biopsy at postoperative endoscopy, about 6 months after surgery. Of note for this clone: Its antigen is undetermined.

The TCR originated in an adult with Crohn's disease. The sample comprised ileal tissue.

The CDR3 loop reads CASSELAGPSTDTQYF. In nucleotides, the CDR3 is TGTGCCAGCAGTGAATTGGCTGGGCCAAGCACAGATACGCAGTATTTT. This chain joins TRBV2 and TRBJ2-3; D gene unclear. Germline CDR1 reads SNHLY; CDR2 reads FYNNEI. With 2 bases removed from V and 0 bases from J, the gap between germline ends came to 12 bases. The CDR3 length is 16 residues.